These 31 T cell receptor beta chains came from one sample sequenced in a study of T cell repertoires in cytomegalovirus infection (dated by TCRdb to between 2018 and 2021). These TCRs' antigens remain unknown. The meaning of the sample's treatment or condition label: in vitro stimulation with specific CMV peptide epitopes to enrich CMV-specific T cells. The sequencing machine was an Illumina HiSeq 1500. The public reads were reprocessed in TCRdb via fastp at Q25 and MiXCR, keeping in-frame beta chains. Rows are unified per CDR3 protein, each entry keeping the most common DNA and genes. A total of about 500,000 distinct CDR3 sequences appear in this sample, around 30% of them only once. Jointly, the top ten make up 15% to 20% of the sample. Specimen: cultured PBMCs, collected from culture after CMV antigen stimulation. The source of these receptors is a human donor in good health (CMV status not recorded). Some clones in this sample may be carry-over from other donors' samples.

This clonotype was observed many times. The V and J genes are TRBV7-6 and TRBJ2-1; D remains unclear. Per the germline V gene, CDR1 is SGHVS and CDR2 is FNYEAQ. The length of the CDR3 is 17 residues. The V and J ends lost 5 bases and 4 bases respectively, with 21 bases between them. The CDR3 sequence is CASSPAGPAGDYNEQFF. The CDR3 nucleotides read TGTGCCAGCAGCCCAGCCGGGCCCGCTGGGGATTACAATGAGCAGTTCTTC.

This chain uses TRBV10-3 with TRBJ2-7; D ambiguous. The germline V and J ends were trimmed by 2 bases and 1 base, with 9 bases remaining between them. The CDR3 runs to 14 residues. Germline values: CDR1 ENHRY, CDR2 SYGVKD. The CDR3 DNA follows: TGTGCCATCAGTGAGCGCGGTCTATCCTACGAGCAGTACGTC. Encoded protein: CAISERGLSYEQYV.

The rearrangement links TRBV19 to TRBJ1-4; no reliable D call. The CDR3 sequence is 15 residues long. V lost 5 bases and J 5 bases, leaving 15 bases between the germline ends. Germline assignment: CDR1 LNHDA and CDR2 SQIVND (reference sequence). The CDR3 region has the DNA TGTGCCAGTAGTGTCGCCCGGGCCCCGAATGAAAAACTGTTTTTT. As protein: CASSVARAPNEKLFF.

V gene TRBV6-6 combines with J gene TRBJ2-7; 12 nucleotides line up with TRBD2. Trimming took 5 bases from V and 7 from J; bases not matched to a gene: 9. Per the germline V gene, CDR1 is MNHNY and CDR2 is SVGAGI (reference sequence). This CDR3 has 15 amino acids. CDR3 region: CASSSPGLAGREQYF. CDR3 sequence (DNA): TGTGCCAGCAGTAGTCCCGGACTAGCGGGAAGGGAGCAGTACTTC.

This clonotype was seen many times. The rearrangement links TRBV6-6 to TRBJ2-1; 11 bases map to TRBD2. After removal of 2 bases from V and 7 bases from J, the junction contained 19 bases not matched to a gene. The CDR3 contains 20 residues. Germline CDR1 MNHNY, CDR2 SVGAGI (reference sequence). The DNA of the CDR3 is TGTGCCAGCAGTTACCCGCTAAGTAGCGGGAGGGCCCTCGGTGTTAATGAGCAGTTCTTC. This gives the protein CASSYPLSSGRALGVNEQFF.

The CDR3 nucleotides are TGTGCCAGCAGCTTCTCCGGTGGAGGGGCTGGCTACACCTTC. Protein sequence: CASSFSGGGAGYTF. V and J are TRBV7-2 and TRBJ1-2; D perhaps matches TRBD1 (5 bases). The germline CDR1 and CDR2 sequences are SGHTA and FQGNSA. The CDR3 has 14 residues. The V and J ends lost 3 bases and 7 bases respectively, with 15 bases between them.

This rearrangement joins TRBV29-1 to TRBJ1-2, with D perhaps TRBD1 (6 bases). CDR3 length: 15 residues. Per germline, CDR1 SQVTM and CDR2 ANQGSEA. The V end lost 1 base, the J end lost 7 bases, and 19 bases lay between the germline ends. CDR3 DNA: TGCAGCGTTGAAGGGGGAACAGGGCTCTTTGGTGGCTACACCTTC. It specifies CSVEGGTGLFGGYTF.

The rearrangement joins TRBV6-5 to TRBJ2-7, with 12 bases aligning to TRBD2. V was pared by 6 bases and J by 4 bases, with 4 bases of the junction left unmatched. In germline, CDR1 is MNHEY, CDR2 SVGAGI. The CDR3 extends over 14 amino acids. Here the CDR3 DNA reads TGTGCCAGCAGCAGACTAGCGGGAGAGTACGAGCAGTACTTC. It codes for CASSRLAGEYEQYF.

This clonotype has a handful of counts. The V gene is TRBV6-5, the J gene TRBJ2-5; 8 bases are a match to TRBD1. Germline loops: CDR1 MNHEY, CDR2 SVGAGI. The CDR3 contains 20 residues. Trimming at V came to 4 bases and at J to 2 bases, leaving 21 bases not matched to a gene. The CDR3 region is CASSSLRRTGNAGYQETQYF. The CDR3 bases are TGTGCCAGCAGTTCCCTCAGGCGGACAGGGAACGCGGGGTATCAAGAGACCCAGTACTTC.

The chain carries TRBV6-5 and TRBJ2-4, with 8 bases matching TRBD1. The CDR3 loop spans 19 amino acids. Germline V gives CDR1 MNHEY, CDR2 SVGAGI. Trimming at V came to 2 bases and at J to 3 bases, leaving 15 bases not matched to a gene. CDR3 in DNA: TGTGCCAGCAGTTACACCATGACGGGACAGGCGGGAAACAAAAACATTCAGTACTTC. Its translation: CASSYTMTGQAGNKNIQYF.

The chain has TRBV6-5 and TRBJ2-7; possibly TRBD2 for D (5 bases). The germline CDR1 and CDR2 sequences are MNHEY and SVGAGI. CDR3 length: 15 residues. Trimming stripped 3 bases from V and 7 bases from J, with 19 bases between. CDR3 DNA: TGTGCCAGCAGTTATCGGGCGGGCCTGAAGGAGGAGCAGTACTTC. Its protein is CASSYRAGLKEEQYF.

This clonotype turned up a few times. The chain is built from TRBV4-3 and TRBJ2-1; no definite D call. The CDR3 extends over 16 amino acids. V gave up 0 bases and J gave up 1 base, with 10 bases separating them. Germline values: CDR1 LGHNA, CDR2 YSLEER. Written as DNA, the CDR3 is TGCGCCAGCAGCCAAGATTACAGTCTTTCCTACAATGAGCAGTTCTTC. It specifies CASSQDYSLSYNEQFF.

DNA for the CDR3: TGTGCCAGCAGCTTAGCTGGGTACCACGAGCAGTACTTC. It codes for CASSLAGYHEQYF. The genes are TRBV7-9 and TRBJ2-7; D is undetermined. V lost 0 bases to trimming and J lost 5 bases, with 8 bases between them. This CDR3 has 13 residues. Germline V gene lookup returns CDR1 SEHNR and CDR2 FQNEAQ (reference sequence).

This clonotype was detected once. V and J are TRBV19 and TRBJ1-2; TRBD1 aligns across 10 bases. In germline, CDR1 is LNHDA, CDR2 SQIVND (reference sequence). The V segment lost 3 bases and the J segment 4 bases; nucleotides outside the gene matches: 8. This CDR3 region has 16 residues. Here the CDR3 reads CASSIPRQGAVYGYTF. The CDR3 DNA follows: TGTGCCAGTAGTATCCCTCGACAGGGGGCGGTCTATGGCTACACCTTC.

The rearrangement links TRBV20-1 to TRBJ2-5, with TRBD2 as a possible D gene (5 bases). V was cut by 7 bases and J by 4 bases, with 13 bases left in between. The CDR3 is made up of 12 amino acids. Germline assignment: CDR1 DFQATT and CDR2 SNEGSKA (reference sequence). In nucleotides, the CDR3 is TGCAGTGGGATAGGTGGGAGAGAGACCCAGTACTTC. It translates to CSGIGGRETQYF.

The V gene is TRBV14, the J gene TRBJ1-1; D possibly corresponds to TRBD1 (5 bases). From germline, CDR1 is SGHDN and CDR2 FVKESK. The V gene lost 3 bases and the J gene lost 0 bases, with 14 bases spanning the gap. The CDR3 covers 16 residues. Written as DNA, the CDR3 is TGTGCCAGCAGCCAGGGCTGGCTGGGACTGAACACTGAAGCTTTCTTT. Its translation is CASSQGWLGLNTEAFF.

This chain connects TRBV11-1 to TRBJ2-2; 9 bases are a match to TRBD2. The germline V gene has CDR1 SGHAT and CDR2 FQDESV (reference sequence). With V trimmed by 7 bases and J by 4 bases, 7 bases remained unmatched. This CDR3 contains 15 residues. CDR3 amino acids: CASTTIAGVTGELFF. The CDR3 DNA is TGTGCCAGCACGACAATAGCGGGAGTCACCGGGGAGCTGTTTTTT.

J is TRBJ1-1 and V is TRBV7-4; 9 bases are shared with TRBD1. The CDR3 runs 14 residues. J was trimmed by 4 bases and V by 5 bases; bases with no gene match: 5. Germline values: CDR1 SGHVT, CDR2 SQSDAQ. DNA of the CDR3: TGTGCCAGCAGCGAGGGACAGGGTTTCACTGAAGCTTTCTTT. Translation: CASSEGQGFTEAFF.

CDR3 amino acids: CASNWGGQGTLYGYTF. The CDR3, as DNA: TGTGCCAGCAATTGGGGAGGACAGGGAACCCTCTATGGCTACACCTTC. The chain uses TRBV6-1 and TRBJ1-2; 8 bases align to TRBD1. With 7 bases clipped from V and 4 bases from J, the junction kept 14 bases outside the gene matches. Germline-derived CDR1 and CDR2 are MNHNS and SASEGT. There are 16 residues in the CDR3.

This clonotype appeared a few times. The chain uses TRBV20-1 and TRBJ1-2; TRBD1 agrees at 7 bases. Per germline, CDR1 DFQATT and CDR2 SNEGSKA (reference sequence). V trimming: 1 base; J trimming: 1 base; junction bases outside the gene matches: 9. CDR3 length: 16 residues. The CDR3 nucleotides are TGCAGTGCTAGAGTTTCGAGACAGGGAGATAACTATGGCTACACCTTC. Residues: CSARVSRQGDNYGYTF.

This clonotype turned up a few times. The chain joins TRBV20-1 to TRBJ1-2; 8 bases map to TRBD1. This CDR3 has 13 residues. V was clipped by 6 bases and J by 6 bases; unmatched bases: 9. Germline V gene data show CDR1 as DFQATT and CDR2 as SNEGSKA (reference sequence). CDR3 residues: CSATKQGAHGYTF. DNA for the CDR3: TGCAGTGCAACGAAGCAGGGGGCGCATGGCTACACCTTC.

This chain links TRBV12-3 or TRBV12-4 with TRBJ1-1; 7 nucleotides agree with TRBD1. The CDR3 has 16 residues. The trim removed 5 bases at V and 3 bases at J, leaving 12 bases unmatched. The CDR3 protein is CASSLRQGRRDTEAFF. DNA of the CDR3: TGTGCCAGCAGTCTCAGACAGGGCAGGAGGGACACTGAAGCTTTCTTT.

The V gene is TRBV7-2, the J gene TRBJ2-1; TRBD2 matches at 11 bases. The CDR3 is 19 residues long. The V gene end was trimmed by 3 bases and the J gene end by 3 bases; junction bases not matched to a gene: 13. Germline V gene lookup returns CDR1 SGHTA and CDR2 FQGNSA. Written as DNA, the CDR3 is TGTGCCAGCAGCTTTCCACTAGCGGGAGACTCAAAAGACTACAATGAGCAGTTCTTC. This codes for CASSFPLAGDSKDYNEQFF.

This clonotype was detected only a few times. The genes are TRBV2 and TRBJ2-2; D is perhaps TRBD2 (5 bases). CDR1 and CDR2 (germline): SNHLY, FYNNEI. CDR3 length: 15 residues. Trimming pared 4 bases from V and 10 bases from J, leaving 19 bases between. CDR3 amino acids: CASSARTGLFEELFF. The CDR3 nucleotides are TGTGCCAGCAGTGCGAGGACTGGGCTATTTGAGGAGCTGTTTTTT.

This clonotype has at least ten counts. The V gene is TRBV7-2, the J gene TRBJ2-3; perhaps TRBD2 as D (6 bases). CDR1 and CDR2 (germline): SGHTA, FQGNSA. Between the trimmed V and J ends, which lost 2 bases and 2 bases, there was a span of 20 bases. The length of the CDR3 is 18 residues. The CDR3, as DNA: TGTGCCAGCAGCTTAAGGGACTTCGAGCCCTTTTTCACAGATACGCAGTATTTT. Translation gives CASSLRDFEPFFTDTQYF.

The rearrangement joins TRBV9 to TRBJ2-1; tentatively, D is TRBD1 or TRBD2 (5 bases each). CDR3 length: 12 amino acids. Trimming took 3 bases from V and 6 from J, leaving 7 bases between them. Germline V gene data show CDR1 as SGDLS and CDR2 as YYNGEE. The CDR3 region has the DNA TGTGCCAGCAGCGACGGGGCCAATGAGCAGTTCTTC. Translating gives CASSDGANEQFF.

The CDR3 reads CTSSPDRGYQPQHF. In DNA form, the CDR3 reads TGTACCAGCAGCCCGGACAGGGGTTATCAGCCCCAGCATTTT. The rearrangement joins TRBV7-2 to TRBJ1-5, with 9 bases aligning to TRBD1. J was trimmed by 5 bases and V by 5 bases; bases with no gene match: 4. The CDR3 totals 14 residues. Germline assignment: CDR1 SGHTA and CDR2 FQGNSA.

The V call is TRBV6-2 or TRBV6-3, the J call TRBJ1-1; the match to TRBD1 covers 7 bases. CDR1 MNHEY and CDR2 SVGEGT come from the germline V gene. V trimming: 4 bases; J trimming: 6 bases; junction bases outside the gene matches: 8. The CDR3 spans 14 residues. CDR3 DNA: TGTGCCAGCAGTTCTAAGACAGGGAAGGCTGAAGCTTTCTTT. Translating it yields CASSSKTGKAEAFF.

This clonotype was seen a handful of times. The gene calls are TRBV12-3 or TRBV12-4 and TRBJ2-1; 9 bases map to TRBD2. This CDR3 spans 18 amino acids. The ends lost 3 bases at V and 4 bases at J; junction bases unmatched: 13. DNA for the CDR3: TGTGCCAGCAGTTTCAGACTAGCGGACCAACAAATTTACAATGAGCAGTTCTTC. Protein sequence: CASSFRLADQQIYNEQFF.

The chain is built from TRBV7-6 and TRBJ2-3; 9 nucleotides match TRBD2. Trimming removed 2 bases from V and 4 bases from J; junction bases left unmatched: 10. The CDR3 extends over 17 amino acids. Looked up from germline, CDR1 is SGHVS and CDR2 is FNYEAQ. CDR3 sequence: CASSLFWREGVADTQYF. The CDR3 DNA is TGTGCCAGCAGCTTATTTTGGCGGGAGGGGGTAGCAGATACGCAGTATTTT. The full variable domain, with the rest looked up from reference TRBV7-6 and TRBJ2-3, is GAGVSQSPRYKVTKRGQDVALRCDPISGHVSLYWYRQALGQGPEFLTYFNYEAQQDKSGLPNDRFSAERPEGSISTLTIQRTEQRDSAMYRCASSLFWREGVADTQYFGPGTRLTVL.

This clonotype was seen a few times. The V and J genes are TRBV11-2 and TRBJ2-1, with TRBD2 matching over 11 bases. Germline-derived CDR1 and CDR2 are SGHAT and FQNNGV. With 2 bases clipped from V and 5 bases from J, the junction kept 2 bases outside the gene matches. The length of the CDR3 is 15 residues. The CDR3, as DNA: TGTGCCAGCAGCTTAACACTAGCGGGAGACAATGAGCAGTTCTTC. Translating gives CASSLTLAGDNEQFF.